Given below is one T cell receptor (beta chain) in context. The antigen remains undetermined. This sample was included in a study of T cells expressing NK-cell markers. The wider study: Researchers got TCR beta repertoires out of sorted CD3+CD56+NKG2C+, CD3+CD56+NKG2C- and CD3+CD56-NKG2C+ T cells. Study-wide results and limits: No clear determination of HCMV specificity was made for expanded NKG2C+ T cell clones. Of the CD8+ T cells in six donors, roughly 1.0-7.0% belonged to dominant NKG2C+ clonotypes.

From the 5' RACE reads, TCRdb lists one entry per CDR3 protein and no DNA. The sample's table shows some 150,000 distinct CDR3 sequences. Germline V gene data show CDR1 as SGHRS and CDR2 as YFSETQ. The CDR3 loop spans 15 amino acids. The chain joins TRBV5-1 to TRBJ1-1; the TCRdb D gene call, TRBD1, has no DNA to confirm it. This TCR derives from a man aged 18 to 30 in good health. Sequencing input: blood T cells: a sorted CD56 or NKG2C T cell subset, CD4+ or CD8+ T cells, or bulk PBMC T cells (not recorded which). CDR3 loop: CASTETGTGNTEAFF.